The sequence of this T cell receptor beta chain was determined in a study of blood T cell repertoires in COVID-19. Trimming pared 6 bases from V and 5 bases from J, leaving 16 bases between. The CDR3 totals 14 residues. Germline V gene data show CDR1 as LGHDT and CDR2 as YNNKEL (reference sequence). The authors' processing: Nucleated cell counts were estimated from reference gene primer amplification. Libraries were prepared by immunoSEQ multiplex PCR; TCRdb keeps only in-frame clonotypes and omits some of them. D and trimming were read from the DNA, whereas the V and J calls and clone size are those reported in that table. Of 150,000 to 200,000 clones listed, 65% to 90% are singletons. It was during active infection that Seattle patients were enrolled and then longitudinally followed.

This receptor was identified in a woman in her 40s with COVID-19, enrolled during active disease. The sequencing sample was made of peripheral blood. V is TRBV3-1 (or the pseudogene TRBV3-2) and J is TRBJ1-1; no reliable D call. The CDR3 DNA reads TGTGCCAGCAGGGCATCAGGAAAGACAACTGAAGCTTTCTTT. It encodes CASRASGKTTEAFF.